Reported below is one T cell receptor (beta chain). The sample comes from a study of T cell changes during pregnancy in multiple sclerosis. Data came from immunoSEQ multiplex PCR; TCRdb stores just in-frame clones and leaves some out. The sample holds roughly 80,000 clones; 93% are singletons and the top ten take 2.5%. The length of the CDR3 is 15 residues. V dropped 6 bases and J dropped 3; count of bases not matched to a gene: 4. Germline loops: CDR1 MNHNS, CDR2 SASEGT. The source was peripheral blood, collected in the second trimester of pregnancy. This sequence joins TRBV6-1 and TRBJ2-2; 10 bases match TRBD1. This TCR derives from a female donor with multiple sclerosis, enrolled in a pregnancy study. The CDR3 region has the DNA TGTGCCAGCAGCCGACAGGGGGCCTACACCGGGGAGCTGTTTTTT. Amino acid sequence: CASSRQGAYTGELFF.